The present T cell receptor (beta chain) was sequenced within a study of T cells expressing NK-cell markers. At the level of the study: TCR beta repertoires came from sorted CD3+CD56+NKG2C+, CD3+CD56+NKG2C- and CD3+CD56-NKG2C+ T cells. Study-level results: Dominant NKG2C+ clonotype frequencies of roughly 1.0-7.0% of CD8+ T cells were measured in about six donors.

Germline V gene sequence: CDR1 ENHRY, CDR2 SYGVKD. CDR3 length: 14 residues. TCRdb reanalyzed the 5' RACE reads, giving one entry per CDR3 protein sequence and no DNA. Its listing shows a few hundred thousand distinct CDR3 sequences. With respect to this clonotype: Its matching antigen is unknown.

Material for sequencing was blood T cells: a sorted CD56 or NKG2C T cell subset, CD4+ or CD8+ T cells, or bulk PBMC T cells (not recorded which). The source is a man between 18 and 29 years old in good health. This chain connects TRBV10-3 to TRBJ2-3. The CDR3 protein is CAISELELGDTQYF.